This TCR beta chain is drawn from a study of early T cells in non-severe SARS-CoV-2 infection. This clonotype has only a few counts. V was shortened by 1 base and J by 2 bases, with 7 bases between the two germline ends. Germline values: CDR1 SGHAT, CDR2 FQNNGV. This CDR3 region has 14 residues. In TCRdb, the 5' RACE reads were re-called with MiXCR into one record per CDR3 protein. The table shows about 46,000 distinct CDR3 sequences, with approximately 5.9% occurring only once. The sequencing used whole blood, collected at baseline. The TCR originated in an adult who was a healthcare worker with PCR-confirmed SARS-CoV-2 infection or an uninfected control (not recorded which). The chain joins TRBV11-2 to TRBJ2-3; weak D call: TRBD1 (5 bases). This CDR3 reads CASSLADITDTQYF. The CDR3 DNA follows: TGTGCCAGCAGCTTAGCGGACATCACAGATACGCAGTATTTT.